This TCR beta chain is drawn from a study of shared T cell receptors in the human thymus. Sequencing used immunoSEQ multiplex PCR; TCRdb keeps in-frame clones, though not all of them. The profile shows roughly 700,000 clones, 70% to 90% of them singletons. The V gene end was trimmed by 0 bases and the J gene end by 1 base; junction bases not matched to a gene: 8. Germline CDR1 SGHRS, CDR2 YFSETQ. The CDR3 spans 18 residues. The same specimen was also included in a second study, on human thymus T cells. As that study records: Each of the donors was a healthy Finnish infant who was undergoing open corrective cardiac surgery for congenital heart defects. Resections from corrective heart surgery provided thymus tissue. Biased V and J segment usage appeared in thymus and peripheral blood. Related reports documented highly overlapping thymic repertoires among unrelated individuals.

The rearrangement joins TRBV5-1 to TRBJ2-3, with 10 nucleotides matching TRBD2. The TCR originated in a boy in the first two years of life with a congenital heart defect. Sequenced input: thymocytes. CDR3 DNA: TGCGCCAGCAGCTTGGTTCTAGCGGGAGTCGGTGGCACAGATACGCAGTATTTT. Its translation is CASSLVLAGVGGTDTQYF.